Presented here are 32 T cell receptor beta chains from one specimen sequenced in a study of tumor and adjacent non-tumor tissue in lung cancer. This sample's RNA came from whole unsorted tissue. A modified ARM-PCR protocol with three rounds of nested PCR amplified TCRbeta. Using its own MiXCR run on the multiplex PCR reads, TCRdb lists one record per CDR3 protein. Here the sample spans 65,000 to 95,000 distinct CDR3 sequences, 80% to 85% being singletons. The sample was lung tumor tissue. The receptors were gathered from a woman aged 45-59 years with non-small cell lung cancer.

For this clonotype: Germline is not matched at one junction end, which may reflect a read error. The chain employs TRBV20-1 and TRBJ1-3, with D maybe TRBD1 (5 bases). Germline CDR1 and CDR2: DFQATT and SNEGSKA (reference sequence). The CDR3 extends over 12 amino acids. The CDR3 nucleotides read TGCATTGCTCGGGCAGGGCAAAATACCATATATTTT. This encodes CIARAGQNTIYF.

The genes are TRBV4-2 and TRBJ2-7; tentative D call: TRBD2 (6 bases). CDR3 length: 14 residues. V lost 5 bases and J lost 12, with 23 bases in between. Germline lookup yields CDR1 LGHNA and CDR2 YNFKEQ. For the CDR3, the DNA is TGTGCCAGCAGCGGCGGTGCGGGGACCCACGAGTGGTACTTC. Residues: CASSGGAGTHEWYF.

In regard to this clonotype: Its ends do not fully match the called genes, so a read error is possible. CDR3 residues: CARSLTGSETQYF. The DNA of the CDR3 is TGTGCCAGGAGCTTAACTGGGAGTGAGACCCAGTACTTC. V is TRBV5-5 and J is TRBJ2-5, with D maybe TRBD2 (5 bases). This CDR3 region has 13 residues. Germline V gives CDR1 SGHKS, CDR2 YYEKEE (reference sequence).

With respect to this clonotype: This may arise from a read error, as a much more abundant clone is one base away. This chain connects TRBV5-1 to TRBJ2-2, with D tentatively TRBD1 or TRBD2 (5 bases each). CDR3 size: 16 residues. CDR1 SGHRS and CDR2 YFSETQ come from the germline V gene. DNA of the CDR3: TGCGCCAGCAGCTTGATGGGACCCTCGAACACCGAGGAGCTGTTTTTT. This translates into CASSLMGPSNTEELFF. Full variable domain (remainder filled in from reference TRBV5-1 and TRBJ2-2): KAGVTQTPRYLIKTRGQQVTLSCSPISGHRSVSWYQQTPGQGLQFLFEYFSETQRNKGNFPGRFSGRQFSNSRSEMNVSTLELGDSALYLCASSLMGPSNTEELFFGEGSRLTVL.

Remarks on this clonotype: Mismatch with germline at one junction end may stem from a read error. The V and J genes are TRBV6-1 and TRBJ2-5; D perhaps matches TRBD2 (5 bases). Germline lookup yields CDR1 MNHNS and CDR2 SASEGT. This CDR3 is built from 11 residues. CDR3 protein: CDSIRSWTQYF. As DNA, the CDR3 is TGTGACAGCATCAGAAGTTGGACTCAGTACTTC.

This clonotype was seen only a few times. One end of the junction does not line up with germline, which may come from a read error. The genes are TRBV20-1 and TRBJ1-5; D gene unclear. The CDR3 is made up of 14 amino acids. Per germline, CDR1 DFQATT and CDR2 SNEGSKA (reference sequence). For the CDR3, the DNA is TGCAGCGCTAGAGATGGGATAGGGAATCAGCCCCAGCATTTT. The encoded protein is CSARDGIGNQPQHF.

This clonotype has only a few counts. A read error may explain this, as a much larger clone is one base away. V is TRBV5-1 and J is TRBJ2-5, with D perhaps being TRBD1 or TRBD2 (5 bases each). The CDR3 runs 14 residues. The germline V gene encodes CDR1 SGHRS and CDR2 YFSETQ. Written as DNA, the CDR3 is TGCACCAGCAGCCCTTGGGGGACGCAAGAGACCCAGTACTTC. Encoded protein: CTSSPWGTQETQYF.

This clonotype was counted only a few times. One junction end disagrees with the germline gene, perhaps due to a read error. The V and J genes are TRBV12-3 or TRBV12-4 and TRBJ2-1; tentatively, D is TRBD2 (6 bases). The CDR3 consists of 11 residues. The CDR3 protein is CASSYIGGTNF. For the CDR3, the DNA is TGTGCCAGCAGTTATATTGGCGGGACGAACTTC.

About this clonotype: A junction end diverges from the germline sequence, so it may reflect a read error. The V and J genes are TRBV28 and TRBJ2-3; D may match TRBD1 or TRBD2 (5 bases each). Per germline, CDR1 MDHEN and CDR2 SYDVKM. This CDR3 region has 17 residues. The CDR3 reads CANSSTSGRDLIDTQYF. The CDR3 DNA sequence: TGTGCCAACAGTTCTACATCGGGACGGGACCTCATAGATACGCAGTATTTT.

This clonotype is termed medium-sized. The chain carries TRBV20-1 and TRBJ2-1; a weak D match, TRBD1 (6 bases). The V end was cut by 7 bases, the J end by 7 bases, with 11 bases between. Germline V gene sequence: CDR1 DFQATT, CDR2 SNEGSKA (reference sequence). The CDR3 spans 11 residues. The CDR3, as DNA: TGCAGTGTTACACAGGGTAATGAGCAGTTCTTC. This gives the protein CSVTQGNEQFF.

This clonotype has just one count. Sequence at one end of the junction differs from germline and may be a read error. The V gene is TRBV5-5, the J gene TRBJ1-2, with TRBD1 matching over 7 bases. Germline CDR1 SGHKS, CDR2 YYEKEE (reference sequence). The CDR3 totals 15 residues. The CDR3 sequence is CDSSLTGTENYGYAF. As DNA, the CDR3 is TGTGACAGCAGCTTGACTGGGACAGAAAACTATGGCTACGCCTTC.

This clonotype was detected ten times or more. CDR3: CAISGRGASGDTQYF. For the CDR3, the DNA is TGTGCCATCAGTGGAAGGGGGGCTTCGGGAGATACGCAGTATTTT. The chain has TRBV10-3 and TRBJ2-3, with D perhaps TRBD1 or TRBD2 (6 bases each). V lost 4 bases and J 5 bases, leaving 16 bases between the germline ends. This CDR3 has 15 amino acids. The germline gives CDR1 ENHRY, CDR2 SYGVKD.

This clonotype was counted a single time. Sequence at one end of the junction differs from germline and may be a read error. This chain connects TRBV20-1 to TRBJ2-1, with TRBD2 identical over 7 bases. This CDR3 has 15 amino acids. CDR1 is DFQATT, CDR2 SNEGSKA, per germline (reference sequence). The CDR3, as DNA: TGCGGTGCTCGATCTCCAAACAGGAGGGACTATGTGCAGTTCTTC. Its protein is CGARSPNRRDYVQFF.

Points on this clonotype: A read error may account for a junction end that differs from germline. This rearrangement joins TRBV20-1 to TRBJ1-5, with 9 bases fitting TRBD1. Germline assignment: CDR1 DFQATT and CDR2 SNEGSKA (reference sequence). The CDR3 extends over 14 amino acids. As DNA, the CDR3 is TGTGGTGCTAGAGATGGGACAGGGAATCGGCCCCAGCATTTT. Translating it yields CGARDGTGNRPQHF.

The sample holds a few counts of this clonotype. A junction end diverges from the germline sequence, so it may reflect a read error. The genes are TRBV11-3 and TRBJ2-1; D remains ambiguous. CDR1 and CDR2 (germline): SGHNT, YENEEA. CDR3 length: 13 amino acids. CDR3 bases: TGTCCCAGCAGCTTAGATTGGAACAATGAGCAGTGCTTC. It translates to CPSSLDWNNEQCF.

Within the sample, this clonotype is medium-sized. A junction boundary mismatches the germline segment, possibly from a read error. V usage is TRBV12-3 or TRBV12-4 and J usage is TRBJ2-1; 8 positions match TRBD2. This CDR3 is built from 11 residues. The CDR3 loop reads CASSFIGGRNF. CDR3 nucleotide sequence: TGTGCCAGCAGTTTTATTGGCGGGAGGAACTTC.

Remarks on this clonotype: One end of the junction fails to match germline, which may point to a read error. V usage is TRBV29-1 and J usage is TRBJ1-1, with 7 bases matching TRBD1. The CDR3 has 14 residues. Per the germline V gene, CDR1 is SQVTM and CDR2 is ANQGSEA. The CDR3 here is CSVGMGQKNSEACF. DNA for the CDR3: TGCAGCGTTGGGATGGGACAGAAGAACAGTGAAGCTTGCTTT.

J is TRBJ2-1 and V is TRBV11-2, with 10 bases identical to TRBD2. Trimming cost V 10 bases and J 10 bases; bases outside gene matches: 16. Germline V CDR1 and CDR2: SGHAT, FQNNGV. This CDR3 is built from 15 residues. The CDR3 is CANRFIAGGDIEQFF. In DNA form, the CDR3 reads TGTGCCAACAGATTTATAGCGGGAGGAGACATCGAGCAGTTCTTC.

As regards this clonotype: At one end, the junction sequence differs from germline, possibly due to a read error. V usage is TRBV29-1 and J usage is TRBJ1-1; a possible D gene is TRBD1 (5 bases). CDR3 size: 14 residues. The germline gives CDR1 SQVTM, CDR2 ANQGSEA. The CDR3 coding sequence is TGCAGCGTTACGGGGGGTTTGCTGAACACTGTAGCTTTCTTT. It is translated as CSVTGGLLNTVAFF.

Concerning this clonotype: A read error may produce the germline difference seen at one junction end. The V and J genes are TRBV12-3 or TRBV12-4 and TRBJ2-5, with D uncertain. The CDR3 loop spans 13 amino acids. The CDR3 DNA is TGTACCAGCAGTTCATCAGAGCAAGAGACCCAGTACTTC. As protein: CTSSSSEQETQYF.

CDR3 DNA sequence: TGCGCCAGCAGCCAAAATTTGTACAGGTGTAACACTGAAGCTTTCTTT. This encodes CASSQNLYRCNTEAFF. The chain uses TRBV4-1 and TRBJ1-1, with D possibly matching TRBD1 (5 bases). The V and J ends lost 2 bases and 2 bases respectively, with 15 bases between them. The CDR3 loop spans 16 amino acids. CDR1 and CDR2 (germline): MGHRA, YSYEKL.

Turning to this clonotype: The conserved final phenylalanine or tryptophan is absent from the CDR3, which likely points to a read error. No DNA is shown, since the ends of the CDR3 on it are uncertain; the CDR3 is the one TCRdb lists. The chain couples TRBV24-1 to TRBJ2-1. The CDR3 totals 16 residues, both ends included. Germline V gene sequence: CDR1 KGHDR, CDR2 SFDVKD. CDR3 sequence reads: CATSKASSRSYNELFL.

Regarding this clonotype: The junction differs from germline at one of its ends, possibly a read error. The CDR3 DNA follows: TGCAGCATTGAGTATACGGGTCGGGGTAGCTCCTACGATGAGCAGTTCTTC. It yields the protein CSIEYTGRGSSYDEQFF. The rearrangement uses TRBV29-1 and TRBJ2-1; D perhaps matches TRBD2 (5 bases). This CDR3 contains 17 residues. Germline CDR1 is SQVTM and CDR2 is ANQGSEA.

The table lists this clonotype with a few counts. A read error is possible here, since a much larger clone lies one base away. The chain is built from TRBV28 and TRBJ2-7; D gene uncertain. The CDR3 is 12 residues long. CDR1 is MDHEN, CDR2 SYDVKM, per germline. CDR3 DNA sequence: TGTACCAGCAGCCGTAACACTTACGAGCAGTACTTC. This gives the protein CTSSRNTYEQYF.

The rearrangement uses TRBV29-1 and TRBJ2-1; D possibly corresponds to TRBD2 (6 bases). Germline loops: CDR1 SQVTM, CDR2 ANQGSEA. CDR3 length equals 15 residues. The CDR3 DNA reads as TGCAGTGCCCCGAGTAGCGGCGTCTCCTACAATGAGCAGTTCTTC. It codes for CSAPSSGVSYNEQFF.

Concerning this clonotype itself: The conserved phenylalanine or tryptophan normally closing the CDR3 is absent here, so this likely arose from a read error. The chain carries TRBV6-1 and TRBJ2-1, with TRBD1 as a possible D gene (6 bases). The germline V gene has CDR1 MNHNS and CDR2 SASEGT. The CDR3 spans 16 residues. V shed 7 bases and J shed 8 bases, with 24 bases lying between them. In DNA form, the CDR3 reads TGTGCCAGCAAGAGGGTAACAGGGTCCTTTGTGGATGAGCAGTTCCTC. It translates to CASKRVTGSFVDEQFL.

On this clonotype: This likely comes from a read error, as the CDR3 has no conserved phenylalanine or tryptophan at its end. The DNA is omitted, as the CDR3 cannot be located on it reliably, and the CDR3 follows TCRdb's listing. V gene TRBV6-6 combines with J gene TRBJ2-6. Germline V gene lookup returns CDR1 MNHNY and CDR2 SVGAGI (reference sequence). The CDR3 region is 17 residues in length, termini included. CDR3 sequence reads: CASSYPGGPSGANVLAS.

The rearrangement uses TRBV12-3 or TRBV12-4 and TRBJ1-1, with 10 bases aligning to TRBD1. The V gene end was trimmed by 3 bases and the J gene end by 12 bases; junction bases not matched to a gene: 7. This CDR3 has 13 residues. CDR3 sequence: CASSLGRDRGPFF. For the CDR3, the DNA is TGTGCCAGCAGTTTGGGACGGGACAGGGGCCCTTTCTTT.

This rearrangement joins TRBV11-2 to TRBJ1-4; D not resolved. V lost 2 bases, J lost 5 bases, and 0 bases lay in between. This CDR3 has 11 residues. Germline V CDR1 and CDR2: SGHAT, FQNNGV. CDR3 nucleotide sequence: TGTGCCAGCAGCTTAAATGAAAAACTGTTTTTT. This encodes CASSLNEKLFF.

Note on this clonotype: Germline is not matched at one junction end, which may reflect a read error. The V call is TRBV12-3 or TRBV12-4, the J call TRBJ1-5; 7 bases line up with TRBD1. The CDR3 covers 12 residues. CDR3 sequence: CVSTQGDQPQQF. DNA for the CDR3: TGTGTCAGCACTCAGGGGGATCAGCCCCAGCAATTT.

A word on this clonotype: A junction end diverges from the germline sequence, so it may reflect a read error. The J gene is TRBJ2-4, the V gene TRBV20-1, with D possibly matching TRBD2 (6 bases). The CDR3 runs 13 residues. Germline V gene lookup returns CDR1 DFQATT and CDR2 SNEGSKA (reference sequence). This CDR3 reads CSAIWGLKDIQYF. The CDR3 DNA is TGCAGTGCTATTTGGGGACTCAAAGACATTCAGTACTTC.

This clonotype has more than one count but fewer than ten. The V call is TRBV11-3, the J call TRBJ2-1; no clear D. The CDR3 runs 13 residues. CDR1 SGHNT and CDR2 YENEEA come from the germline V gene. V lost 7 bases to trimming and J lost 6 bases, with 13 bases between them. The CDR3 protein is CASKLGPGNEQFF. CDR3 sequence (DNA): TGTGCCAGCAAGTTAGGCCCCGGCAATGAGCAGTTCTTC.